Each of the 22 T cell receptor beta chains below was sequenced from the same sample in a study of blood T cell repertoires in COVID-19. Repertoires were generated with immunoSEQ multiplex PCR, while TCRdb's copy carries only in-frame clones and drops some. There are about 36,000 clones in the sample; about nine tenths occur only once, and just over 20% lies in the top ten. The sequencing sample was made of peripheral blood. These receptors all stem from a man aged 55 to 69 with acute or convalescent COVID-19.

This clone turned up a few times. The chain has TRBV3-1 (or the pseudogene TRBV3-2) and TRBJ2-1; 8 bases are a match to TRBD2. Germline V gene data show CDR1 as LGHDT and CDR2 as YNNKEL (reference sequence). The length of the CDR3 is 15 residues. V dropped 1 base and J dropped 9; count of bases not matched to a gene: 8. CDR3 protein: CASSQVSGGEGEQFF. CDR3 DNA sequence: TGTGCCAGCAGCCAAGTTTCGGGAGGGGAGGGTGAGCAGTTCTTC.

This sequence joins TRBV12-5 and TRBJ1-5; 7 bases are shared with TRBD1. The CDR3 length is 13 residues. Germline V gene lookup returns CDR1 LGHNT and CDR2 FRNRAP. V shed 1 base and J 15 bases; nucleotides not matched to a gene: 9. CDR3 sequence reads: CASGLGIQGNGHF. The CDR3 DNA follows: TGTGCTAGTGGTTTGGGGATACAGGGGAACGGGCATTTT. Combining the CDR3 with reference TRBV12-5 and TRBJ1-5 gives the whole variable domain DARVTQTPRHKVTEMGQEVTMRCQPILGHNTVFWYRQTMMQGLELLAYFRNRAPLDDSGMPKDRFSAEMPDATLATLKIQPSEPRDSAVYFCASGLGIQGNGHFGDGTRLSIL.

The V and J genes are TRBV5-1 and TRBJ2-1; possible D gene TRBD2, 6 bases. CDR1 SGHRS and CDR2 YFSETQ come from the germline V gene. Trimming cost V 4 bases and J 6 bases, with 17 bases left between them. The CDR3 is made up of 15 amino acids. This chain's CDR3 is CASSQDAGSRNEQFF. In DNA form, the CDR3 reads TGCGCCAGCAGCCAGGATGCGGGGAGCCGCAATGAGCAGTTCTTC.

The rearrangement uses TRBV5-4 and TRBJ2-5; 11 positions agree with TRBD2. Germline loops: CDR1 SGHNT, CDR2 YYREEE (reference sequence). CDR3 length equals 14 residues. The ends lost 5 bases at V and 7 bases at J; junction bases unmatched: 7. The CDR3 reads CASSAGSGRGTQYF. The CDR3 bases are TGTGCCAGCAGTGCGGGTAGCGGGAGGGGGACCCAGTACTTC.

The chain uses TRBV28 and TRBJ1-2; 9 positions agree with TRBD1. The CDR3 length is 14 residues. V trimming: 5 bases; J trimming: 5 bases; junction bases outside the gene matches: 6. Germline V gene data show CDR1 as MDHEN and CDR2 as SYDVKM. The DNA for the CDR3 is TGTGCCAGCAGTCTATCGACAGGGGGGTATGGCTACACCTTC. This encodes CASSLSTGGYGYTF.

This chain joins TRBV9 and TRBJ1-1; 7 positions agree with TRBD1. With V trimmed by 3 bases and J by 0 bases, 5 bases remained unmatched. The length of the CDR3 is 15 residues. The germline CDR1 and CDR2 sequences are SGDLS and YYNGEE. CDR3 DNA: TGTGCCAGCAGCGGAAGACAGGGCCTGAACACTGAAGCTTTCTTT. Translation: CASSGRQGLNTEAFF.

V and J are TRBV6-2 or TRBV6-3 and TRBJ2-1, with 8 bases lining up with TRBD2. Germline V gives CDR1 MNHEY, CDR2 SVGEGT. V lost 6 bases to trimming and J lost 0 bases; unmatched junction nucleotides: 4. The CDR3 is 15 amino acids. The CDR3 is CASSHGLASYNEQFF. In DNA form, the CDR3 reads TGTGCCAGCAGCCACGGACTAGCCTCCTACAATGAGCAGTTCTTC.

The gene calls are TRBV21-1 and TRBJ2-7; TRBD1 reflects the table's D call only, with no check against the DNA. TRBV21-1 is a pseudogene locus. This CDR3 contains 14 residues. The CDR3 coding sequence is TGTGCCAGCAGCACCAGGGGGGACAGCTACGAGCAGTACGTC. Its protein is CASSTRGDSYEQYV.

The rearrangement uses TRBV7-8 and TRBJ1-2; 8 bases fit TRBD1. Germline V gene data show CDR1 as SGHVS and CDR2 as FQNEAQ. The ends lost 5 bases at V and 9 bases at J; junction bases unmatched: 11. The CDR3 loop spans 14 amino acids. Written as DNA, the CDR3 is TGTGCCAGCAGCGGAGGGACAGGCCTTGTCAGCTACACCTTC. It yields the protein CASSGGTGLVSYTF. The whole variable domain, filled in from reference TRBV7-8 and TRBJ1-2, reads GAGVSQSPRYKVAKRGQDVALRCDPISGHVSLFWYQQALGQGPEFLTYFQNEAQLDKSGLPSDRFFAERPEGSVSTLKIQRTQQEDSAVYLCASSGGTGLVSYTFGSGTRLTVV.

This chain joins TRBV2 and TRBJ2-5, with 7 bases identical to TRBD1. The CDR3 is 13 residues long. The ends lost 3 bases at V and 2 bases at J; junction bases unmatched: 0. CDR1 is SNHLY, CDR2 FYNNEI, per germline. The CDR3 sequence is CASSDRGQETQYF. The CDR3 DNA reads as TGTGCCAGCAGTGACAGGGGGCAAGAGACCCAGTACTTC.

This clone was seen only a few times. The chain is built from TRBV10-3 and TRBJ2-2; 15 nucleotides match TRBD2. The CDR3 spans 14 residues. The trim removed 10 bases at V and 7 bases at J, leaving 4 bases unmatched. Germline CDR1 ENHRY, CDR2 SYGVKD. The CDR3 loop reads CATGLAGGIGELFF. CDR3 bases: TGTGCCACGGGACTAGCGGGAGGAATCGGGGAGCTGTTTTTT.

The CDR3 here is CASAGVVVTDTQYF. The CDR3 bases are TGTGCCAGTGCGGGAGTTGTGGTGACAGATACGCAGTATTTT. The chain couples TRBV6-5 to TRBJ2-3, with 7 bases fitting TRBD2. The junction had 9 bases not matched to a gene; V was cut back by 9 bases and J by 3 bases. Germline lookup yields CDR1 MNHEY and CDR2 SVGAGI. The CDR3 has 14 residues.

V and J are TRBV9 and TRBJ2-2; 9 nucleotides agree with TRBD2. This CDR3 region has 16 residues. In germline, CDR1 is SGDLS, CDR2 YYNGEE. The V gene end was trimmed by 1 base and the J gene end by 0 bases; junction bases not matched to a gene: 1. CDR3 loop: CASSVRLAANTGELFF. The DNA for the CDR3 is TGTGCCAGCAGCGTACGACTAGCGGCGAACACCGGGGAGCTGTTTTTT.

V is TRBV29-1 and J is TRBJ2-5; D not certain. Trimming cost V 4 bases and J 7 bases, with 16 bases left between them. CDR3 size: 13 residues. Per the germline V gene, CDR1 is SQVTM and CDR2 is ANQGSEA. CDR3 sequence: CSVGFNSPGTQYF. The CDR3, as DNA: TGCAGCGTTGGTTTTAACTCCCCCGGGACCCAGTACTTC.

This clone is a singleton in its sample. The CDR3 region is CASSIPGQDTGELFF. In nucleotides, the CDR3 is TGTGCCAGTAGTATCCCCGGCCAGGACACCGGGGAGCTGTTTTTT. The chain is built from TRBV19 and TRBJ2-2; no clear D gene. Per the germline V gene, CDR1 is LNHDA and CDR2 is SQIVND (reference sequence). The V gene lost 3 bases and the J gene lost 3 bases, with 11 bases spanning the gap. The CDR3 is 15 amino acids.

The V and J genes are TRBV5-1 and TRBJ2-3; 8 nucleotides agree with TRBD2. Per germline, CDR1 SGHRS and CDR2 YFSETQ. The CDR3 loop spans 16 amino acids. The trim removed 4 bases at V and 0 bases at J, leaving 7 bases unmatched. The CDR3 loop is CASSLRASGSTDTQYF. CDR3 nucleotides: TGCGCCAGCAGCCTGAGGGCTAGCGGGAGCACAGATACGCAGTATTTT.

The rearrangement links TRBV19 to TRBJ1-6; 8 bases agree with TRBD1. From germline, CDR1 is LNHDA and CDR2 SQIVND (reference sequence). This CDR3 is built from 14 residues. V shed 5 bases, J shed 6 bases, and the junction held 3 bases outside the gene matches. The CDR3, as DNA: TGTGCCAGTAGTTCACAGGGGGGTAATTCACCCCTCCACTTT. It yields the protein CASSSQGGNSPLHF.

The rearrangement uses TRBV28 and TRBJ2-7; 7 nucleotides align to TRBD2. There are 15 residues in the CDR3. V lost 3 bases and J lost 3; bases outside the gene matches: 8. CDR1 is MDHEN and CDR2 is SYDVKM in the germline V gene. CDR3 amino acids: CASSLLGTKDYEQYF. CDR3 DNA sequence: TGTGCCAGCAGTTTGCTTGGGACTAAGGACTACGAGCAGTACTTC.

V is TRBV7-6 and J is TRBJ1-1; the match to TRBD1 covers 7 bases. Germline V gene lookup returns CDR1 SGHVS and CDR2 FNYEAQ. This CDR3 is built from 13 residues. The J segment lost 11 bases and the V segment lost 5 bases, leaving 11 bases of the junction unmatched. CDR3 protein: CASSATGLDGAFF. DNA for the CDR3: TGTGCCAGCAGCGCGACAGGGTTGGATGGGGCTTTCTTT. The whole variable domain, filled in from reference TRBV7-6 and TRBJ1-1, reads GAGVSQSPRYKVTKRGQDVALRCDPISGHVSLYWYRQALGQGPEFLTYFNYEAQQDKSGLPNDRFSAERPEGSISTLTIQRTEQRDSAMYRCASSATGLDGAFFGQGTRLTVV.

The CDR3 loop is CASLGRTGGGTDEQFF. The CDR3 region has the DNA TGTGCCAGCCTAGGGAGGACAGGGGGGGGGACCGATGAGCAGTTCTTC. The chain uses TRBV5-4 and TRBJ2-1; TRBD1 agrees at 10 bases. In germline, CDR1 is SGHNT, CDR2 YYREEE (reference sequence). The CDR3 runs 16 residues. The V gene end was trimmed by 7 bases and the J gene end by 8 bases; junction bases not matched to a gene: 15. Variable domain in full (rest from reference TRBV5-4 and TRBJ2-1): ETGVTQSPTHLIKTRGQQVTLRCSSQSGHNTVSWYQQALGQGPQFIFQYYREEENGRGNFPPRFSGLQFPNYSSELNVNALELDDSALYLCASLGRTGGGTDEQFFGPGTRLTVL.

The gene calls are TRBV4-3 and TRBJ1-6; 7 nucleotides match TRBD1. The CDR3 spans 15 residues. Germline trimming cut 2 bases from V and 10 bases from J; bases unmatched to any gene: 8. CDR1 and CDR2 from the germline V gene are LGHNA and YSLEER. Here the CDR3 DNA reads TGCGCCAGCAGCCAAACGACAGGGTTAGGATCACCCCTCCACTTT. It yields the protein CASSQTTGLGSPLHF.

The chain carries TRBV10-1 and TRBJ1-2; D is ambiguous. Trimming removed 3 bases from V and 2 bases from J, with 7 bases in between. The CDR3 has 13 amino acids. CDR1 and CDR2 (germline): WNHNN, SYGVQD (reference sequence). CDR3 in amino acids: CASSDRQNYGYTF. The CDR3 DNA reads TGCGCCAGCAGTGACAGGCAAAACTATGGCTACACCTTC.